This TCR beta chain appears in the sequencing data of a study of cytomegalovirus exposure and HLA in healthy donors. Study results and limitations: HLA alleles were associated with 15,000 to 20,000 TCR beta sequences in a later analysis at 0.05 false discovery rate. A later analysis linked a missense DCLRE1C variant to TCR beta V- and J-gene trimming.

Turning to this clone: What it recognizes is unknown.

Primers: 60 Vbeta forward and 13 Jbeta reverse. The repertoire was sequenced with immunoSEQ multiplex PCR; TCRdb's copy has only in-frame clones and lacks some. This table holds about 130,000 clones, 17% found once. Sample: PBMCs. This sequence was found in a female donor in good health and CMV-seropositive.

The CDR3, as DNA: TGTGCCAGCAGTGAAGGTGAGGCGGCGCACTATGGCTACACCTTC. Protein: CASSEGEAAHYGYTF. The V and J genes are TRBV2 and TRBJ1-2; D ambiguous. Germline CDR1 and CDR2: SNHLY and FYNNEI. The CDR3 spans 15 residues. V was cut by 1 base and J by 3 bases, with 12 bases left in between.